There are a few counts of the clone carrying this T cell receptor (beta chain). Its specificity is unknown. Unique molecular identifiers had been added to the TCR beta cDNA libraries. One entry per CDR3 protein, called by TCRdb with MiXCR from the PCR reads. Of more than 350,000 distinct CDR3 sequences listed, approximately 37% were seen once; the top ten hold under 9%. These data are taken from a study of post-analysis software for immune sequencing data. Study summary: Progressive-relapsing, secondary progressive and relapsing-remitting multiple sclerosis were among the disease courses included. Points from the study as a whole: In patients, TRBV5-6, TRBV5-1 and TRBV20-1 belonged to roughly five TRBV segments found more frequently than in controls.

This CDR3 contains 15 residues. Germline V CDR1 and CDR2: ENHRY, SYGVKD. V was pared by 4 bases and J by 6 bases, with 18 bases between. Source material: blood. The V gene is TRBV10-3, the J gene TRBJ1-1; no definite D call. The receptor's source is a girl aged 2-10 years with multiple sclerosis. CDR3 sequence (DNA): TGTGCCATCAGTGTGTCGGGATTTGAGGACGCTGAAGCTTTCTTT. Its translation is CAISVSGFEDAEAFF.